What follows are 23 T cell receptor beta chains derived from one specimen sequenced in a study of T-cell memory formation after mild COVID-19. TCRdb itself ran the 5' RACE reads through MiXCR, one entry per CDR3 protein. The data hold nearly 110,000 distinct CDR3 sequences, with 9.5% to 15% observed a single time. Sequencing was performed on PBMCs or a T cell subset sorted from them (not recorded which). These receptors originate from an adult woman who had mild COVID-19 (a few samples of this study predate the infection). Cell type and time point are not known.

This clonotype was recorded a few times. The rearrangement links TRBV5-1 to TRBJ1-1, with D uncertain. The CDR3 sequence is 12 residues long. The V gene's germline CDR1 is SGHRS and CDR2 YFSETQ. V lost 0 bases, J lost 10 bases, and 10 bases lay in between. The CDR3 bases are TGCGCCAGCAGCTTGGGGGGATTAGGAGCTTTCTTT. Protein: CASSLGGLGAFF.

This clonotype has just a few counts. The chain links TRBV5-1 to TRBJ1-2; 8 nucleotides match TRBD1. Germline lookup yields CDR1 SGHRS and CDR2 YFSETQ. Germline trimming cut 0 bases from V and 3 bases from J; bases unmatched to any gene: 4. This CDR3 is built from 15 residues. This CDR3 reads CASSLEAGGDYGYTF. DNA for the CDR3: TGCGCCAGCAGCTTGGAGGCAGGGGGCGACTATGGCTACACCTTC.

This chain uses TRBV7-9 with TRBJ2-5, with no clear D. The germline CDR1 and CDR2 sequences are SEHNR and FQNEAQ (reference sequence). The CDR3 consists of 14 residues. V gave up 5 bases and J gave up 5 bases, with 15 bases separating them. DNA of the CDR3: TGTGCCAGCAGCCCGGCTGGCTCCTGGGAGACCCAGTACTTC. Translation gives CASSPAGSWETQYF.

The DNA of the CDR3 is TGCGCCAGCAGCCTGGGACAGGGAGAAGCTTTCTTT. This sequence encodes CASSLGQGEAFF. This chain connects TRBV5-1 to TRBJ1-1; TRBD1 agrees at 9 bases. This CDR3 comprises 12 residues. Germline V gene lookup returns CDR1 SGHRS and CDR2 YFSETQ. Losses at the gene ends were 4 bases for V and 8 bases for J; bases not matched to a gene: 3.

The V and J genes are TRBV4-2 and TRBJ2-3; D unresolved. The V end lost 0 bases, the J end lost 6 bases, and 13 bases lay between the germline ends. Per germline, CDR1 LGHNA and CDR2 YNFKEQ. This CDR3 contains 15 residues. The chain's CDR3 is CASSQDSISADTQYF. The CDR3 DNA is TGTGCCAGCAGCCAAGATTCCATTTCCGCGGATACGCAGTATTTT.

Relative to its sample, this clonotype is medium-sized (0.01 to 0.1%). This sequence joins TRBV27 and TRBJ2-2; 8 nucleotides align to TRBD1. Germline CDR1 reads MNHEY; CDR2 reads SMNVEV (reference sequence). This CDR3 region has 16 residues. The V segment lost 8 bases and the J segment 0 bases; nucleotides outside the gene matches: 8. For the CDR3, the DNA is TGTGCCAGCTCCGAACCGGACAGGGCGAACACCGGGGAGCTGTTTTTT. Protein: CASSEPDRANTGELFF.

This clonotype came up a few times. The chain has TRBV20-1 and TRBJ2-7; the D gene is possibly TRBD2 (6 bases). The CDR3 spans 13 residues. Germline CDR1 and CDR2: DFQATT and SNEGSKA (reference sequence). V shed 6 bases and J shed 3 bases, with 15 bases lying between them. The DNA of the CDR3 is TGCAGTGCAAGGGGACGGAGGGACTACGAGCAGTACTTC. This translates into CSARGRRDYEQYF.

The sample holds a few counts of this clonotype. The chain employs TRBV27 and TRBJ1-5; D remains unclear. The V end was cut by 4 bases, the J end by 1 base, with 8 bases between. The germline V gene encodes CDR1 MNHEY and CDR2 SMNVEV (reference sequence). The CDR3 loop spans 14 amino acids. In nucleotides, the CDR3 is TGTGCCAGCAGTTCCCTTCAGAGCAATCAGCCCCAGCATTTT. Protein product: CASSSLQSNQPQHF.

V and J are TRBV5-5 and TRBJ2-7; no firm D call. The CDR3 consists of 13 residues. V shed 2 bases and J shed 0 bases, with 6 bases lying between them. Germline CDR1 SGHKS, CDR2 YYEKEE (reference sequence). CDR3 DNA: TGTGCCAGCAGCTTCGGTTACTCCTACGAGCAGTACTTC. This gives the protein CASSFGYSYEQYF.

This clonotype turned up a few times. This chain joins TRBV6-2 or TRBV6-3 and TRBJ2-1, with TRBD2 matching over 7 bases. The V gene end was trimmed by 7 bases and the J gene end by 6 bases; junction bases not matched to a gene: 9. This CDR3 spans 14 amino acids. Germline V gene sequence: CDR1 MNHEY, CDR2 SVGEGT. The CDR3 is CASIGGSLANEQFF. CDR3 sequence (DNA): TGTGCCAGCATTGGCGGGAGTCTGGCCAATGAGCAGTTCTTC.

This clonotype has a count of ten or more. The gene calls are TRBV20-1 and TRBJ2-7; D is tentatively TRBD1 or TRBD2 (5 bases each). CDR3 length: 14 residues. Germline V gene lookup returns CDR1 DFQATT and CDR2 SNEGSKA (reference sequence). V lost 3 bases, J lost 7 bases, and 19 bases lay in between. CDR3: CSASKGTRSGEQYF. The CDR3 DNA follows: TGCAGTGCTAGCAAGGGGACCCGGTCGGGTGAGCAGTACTTC.

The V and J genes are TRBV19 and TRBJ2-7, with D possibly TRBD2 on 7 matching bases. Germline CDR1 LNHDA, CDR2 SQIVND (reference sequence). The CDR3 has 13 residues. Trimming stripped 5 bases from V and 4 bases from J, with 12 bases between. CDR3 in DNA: TGTGCCAGTAGTGGGGGGGCAAGGTACGAGCAGTACTTC. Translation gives CASSGGARYEQYF.

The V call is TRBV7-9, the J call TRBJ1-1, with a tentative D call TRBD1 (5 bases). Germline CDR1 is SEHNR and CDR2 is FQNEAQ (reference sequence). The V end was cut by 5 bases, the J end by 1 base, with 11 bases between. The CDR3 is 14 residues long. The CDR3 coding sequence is TGTGCCAGCAGCCCCAGGGAACCGAACACTGAAGCTTTCTTT. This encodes CASSPREPNTEAFF.

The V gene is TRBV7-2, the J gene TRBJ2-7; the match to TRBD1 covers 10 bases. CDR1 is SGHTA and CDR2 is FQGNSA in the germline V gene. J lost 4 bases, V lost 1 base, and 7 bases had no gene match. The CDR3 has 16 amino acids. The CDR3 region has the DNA TGTGCCAGCAGCTTAGGCCCCGGGACAGGGGTGTACGAGCAGTACTTC. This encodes CASSLGPGTGVYEQYF. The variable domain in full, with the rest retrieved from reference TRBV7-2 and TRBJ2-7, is GAGVSQSPSNKVTEKGKDVELRCDPISGHTALYWYRQSLGQGLEFLIYFQGNSAPDKSGLPSDRFSAERTGGSVSTLTIQRTQQEDSAVYLCASSLGPGTGVYEQYFGPGTRLTVT.

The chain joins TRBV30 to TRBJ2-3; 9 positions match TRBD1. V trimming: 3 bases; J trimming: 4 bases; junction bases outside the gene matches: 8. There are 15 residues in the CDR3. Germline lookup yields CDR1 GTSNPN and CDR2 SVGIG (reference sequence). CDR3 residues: CAWRDRGHLPDTQYF. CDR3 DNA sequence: TGTGCCTGGAGGGACAGGGGTCATCTCCCAGATACGCAGTATTTT.

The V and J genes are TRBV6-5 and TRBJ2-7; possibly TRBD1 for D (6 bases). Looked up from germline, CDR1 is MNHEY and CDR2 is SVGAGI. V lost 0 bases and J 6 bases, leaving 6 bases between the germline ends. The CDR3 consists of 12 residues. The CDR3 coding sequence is TGTGCCAGCAGTTACTCGACAGGCGAGCAGTACTTC. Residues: CASSYSTGEQYF.

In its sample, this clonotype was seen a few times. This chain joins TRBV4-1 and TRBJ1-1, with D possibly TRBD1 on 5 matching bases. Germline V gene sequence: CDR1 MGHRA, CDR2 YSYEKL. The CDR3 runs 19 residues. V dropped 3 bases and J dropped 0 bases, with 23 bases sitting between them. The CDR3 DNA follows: TGCGCCAGCAGCCACGTCAGCTACGCTGGGACGGGGATGAACACTGAAGCTTTCTTT. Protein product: CASSHVSYAGTGMNTEAFF.

This chain's CDR3 is CASSPDEAFF. As DNA, the CDR3 is TGTGCCAGCAGTCCCGATGAAGCTTTCTTT. The chain has TRBV12-3 or TRBV12-4 and TRBJ1-1, with D unclear. There are 10 residues in the CDR3. V was shortened by 5 bases and J by 7 bases, with 5 bases between the two germline ends.

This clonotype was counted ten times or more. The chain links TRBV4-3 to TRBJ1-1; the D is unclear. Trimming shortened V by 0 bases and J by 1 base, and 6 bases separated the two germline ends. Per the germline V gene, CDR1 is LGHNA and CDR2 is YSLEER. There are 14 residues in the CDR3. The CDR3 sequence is CASSQEVGNTEAFF. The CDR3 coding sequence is TGCGCCAGCAGCCAAGAAGTAGGGAACACTGAAGCTTTCTTT.

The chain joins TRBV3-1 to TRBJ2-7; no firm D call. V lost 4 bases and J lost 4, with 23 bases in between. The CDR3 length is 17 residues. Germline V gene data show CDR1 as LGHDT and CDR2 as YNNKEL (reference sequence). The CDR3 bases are TGTGCCAGCAGCCCTGACGAGGTTGGGCGGACCATATACGAGCAGTACTTC. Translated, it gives CASSPDEVGRTIYEQYF.

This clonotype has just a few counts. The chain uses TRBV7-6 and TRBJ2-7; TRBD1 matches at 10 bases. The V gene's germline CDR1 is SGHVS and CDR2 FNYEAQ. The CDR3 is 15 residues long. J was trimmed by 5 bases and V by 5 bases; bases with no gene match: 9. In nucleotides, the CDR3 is TGTGCCAGCAGCCTAGGACAGGGGGTCTTCGACGAGCAGTACTTC. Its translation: CASSLGQGVFDEQYF.

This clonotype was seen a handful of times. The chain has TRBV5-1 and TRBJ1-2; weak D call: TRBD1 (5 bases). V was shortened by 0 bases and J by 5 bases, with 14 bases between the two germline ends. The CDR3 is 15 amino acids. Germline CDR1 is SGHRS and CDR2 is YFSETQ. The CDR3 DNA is TGCGCCAGCAGCTTGGTTCCAGGGACGTCGTATGGCTACACCTTC. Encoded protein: CASSLVPGTSYGYTF.

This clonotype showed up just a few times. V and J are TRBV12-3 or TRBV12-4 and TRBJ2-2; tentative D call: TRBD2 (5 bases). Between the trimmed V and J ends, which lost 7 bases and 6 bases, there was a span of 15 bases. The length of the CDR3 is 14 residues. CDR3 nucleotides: TGTGCCAGCACCCTCCGGGGAAGGTCCGGGGAGCTGTTTTTT. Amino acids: CASTLRGRSGELFF.